One and the same sample provided the 23 T cell receptor beta chains below, sequenced in a study of OX40 agonist ivuxolimab in advanced cancers. This table comes from immunoSEQ multiplex PCR, and its TCRdb copy is limited to in-frame clones, with some not included. Counted here are fewer than 80,000 clones, 75% to 90% occurring once; the ten biggest clones make up roughly 0.8%. The input for sequencing was CD4+ or CD8+ T cells sorted from blood, taken in a trial of the OX40 agonist ivuxolimab. The receptors were gathered from an adult with an advanced solid tumor such as melanoma, head and neck, liver or kidney cancer.

The J gene is TRBJ2-2, the V gene TRBV7-2; TRBD2 matches 9 bases. The CDR3 spans 15 residues. CDR1 is SGHTA and CDR2 is FQGNSA in the germline V gene. J lost 6 bases, V lost 4 bases, and 6 bases had no gene match. The CDR3 loop is CASSSRSGSAGELFF. CDR3 coding DNA: TGTGCCAGCAGCTCACGTAGCGGGAGCGCCGGGGAGCTGTTTTTT.

The chain links TRBV10-3 to TRBJ1-1; possibly TRBD1 for D (6 bases). V was pared by 11 bases and J by 1 base, with 11 bases between. The germline gives CDR1 ENHRY, CDR2 SYGVKD. The CDR3 is 12 amino acids. The CDR3 reads CAAGVQNTEAFF. The DNA of the CDR3 is TGTGCCGCAGGGGTACAGAACACTGAAGCTTTCTTT.

The CDR3 bases are TGTGCCAGCAGCGACCGGGACAGGGTGAGCTATGGCTACACCTTC. Encoded protein: CASSDRDRVSYGYTF. This sequence joins TRBV7-9 and TRBJ1-2; 9 bases are a match to TRBD1. V dropped 5 bases and J dropped 4; count of bases not matched to a gene: 8. CDR3 size: 15 residues. Germline CDR1 reads SEHNR; CDR2 reads FQNEAQ (reference sequence). The full variable domain, with the rest looked up from reference TRBV7-9 and TRBJ1-2, is DTGVSQNPRHKITKRGQNVTFRCDPISEHNRLYWYRQTLGQGPEFLTYFQNEAQLEKSRLLSDRFSAERPKGSFSTLEIQRTEQGDSAMYLCASSDRDRVSYGYTFGSGTRLTVV.

The V and J genes are TRBV4-3 and TRBJ2-3; D is uncertain. Trimming shortened V by 1 base and J by 4 bases, and 9 bases separated the two germline ends. The CDR3 runs 14 residues. Germline V gene lookup returns CDR1 LGHNA and CDR2 YSLEER. DNA for the CDR3: TGCGCCAGCAGCCAAGTTGCGTGGGCAGATACGCAGTATTTT. Its translation: CASSQVAWADTQYF.

The chain uses TRBV11-2 and TRBJ2-3; D is unresolved. Trimming took off 0 bases at V and 4 bases at J, with 5 bases between the two ends. The CDR3 consists of 13 residues. CDR1 is SGHAT, CDR2 FQNNGV, per germline. Here the CDR3 reads CASSLDRADTQYF. The CDR3, as DNA: TGTGCCAGCAGCTTAGACCGGGCAGATACGCAGTATTTT.

The rearrangement joins TRBV7-2 to TRBJ2-7, with TRBD2 as a possible D gene (5 bases). The CDR3 spans 12 residues. V was pared by 5 bases and J by 4 bases, with 9 bases between. CDR1 and CDR2 from the germline V gene are SGHTA and FQGNSA. This CDR3 reads CASSGGRYEQYF. CDR3 nucleotide sequence: TGTGCCAGCAGCGGAGGACGATACGAGCAGTACTTC.

The chain joins TRBV7-2 to TRBJ2-7; weak D call: TRBD2 (6 bases). The CDR3 loop spans 16 amino acids. Trimming stripped 0 bases from V and 2 bases from J, with 14 bases between. Germline V gives CDR1 SGHTA, CDR2 FQGNSA. The CDR3 DNA reads as TGTGCCAGCAGCTTAGCCTCAGCAGCGGGTGCCTACGAGCAGTACTTC. Translated: CASSLASAAGAYEQYF.

With respect to this clone: This CDR3 is also generated by other DNA sequences in the sample. This chain joins TRBV5-1 and TRBJ2-7; D assignment may be TRBD1 or TRBD2 (6 bases each). The CDR3 sequence is 15 residues long. Trimming cost V 4 bases and J 4 bases, with 18 bases left between them. CDR1 is SGHRS and CDR2 is YFSETQ in the germline V gene. CDR3 loop: CASSPGRGQGYEQYF. CDR3 coding DNA: TGCGCCAGCAGCCCGGGTCGGGGGCAGGGGTACGAGCAGTACTTC.

The chain links TRBV29-1 to TRBJ1-1, with 7 bases identical to TRBD1. The CDR3 is made up of 12 amino acids. From germline, CDR1 is SQVTM and CDR2 ANQGSEA. With V trimmed by 2 bases and J by 8 bases, 5 bases remained unmatched. DNA for the CDR3: TGCAGCGTTGAATCACAGGGGAAGGAAGCTTTCTTT. It translates to CSVESQGKEAFF.

V and J are TRBV19 and TRBJ1-5; the match to TRBD1 covers 9 bases. Germline V CDR1 and CDR2: LNHDA, SQIVND (reference sequence). The junction had 5 bases not matched to a gene; V was cut back by 2 bases and J by 0 bases. The CDR3 length is 17 residues. The CDR3 loop is CASSIRGTGNSNQPQHF. The CDR3, as DNA: TGTGCCAGTAGTATAAGGGGGACAGGGAATAGCAATCAGCCCCAGCATTTT.

The chain uses TRBV6-6 and TRBJ2-5, with TRBD2 matching over 8 bases. CDR1 and CDR2 from the germline V gene are MNHNY and SVGAGI (reference sequence). The J segment lost 5 bases and the V segment lost 4 bases, leaving 0 bases of the junction unmatched. The CDR3 spans 12 residues. This CDR3 reads CASSWTSETQYF. The CDR3 DNA reads as TGTGCCAGCAGTTGGACTAGCGAGACCCAGTACTTC.

The chain combines TRBV18 with TRBJ1-3; D may be TRBD1 (6 bases). The CDR3 spans 16 residues. In germline, CDR1 is KGHSH, CDR2 LQKENI. The V end lost 2 bases, the J end lost 4 bases, and 15 bases lay between the germline ends. CDR3 in amino acids: CASSPTTGTIGNTIYF. The CDR3 bases are TGTGCCAGCTCACCAACCACCGGGACAATAGGAAACACCATATATTTT.

There are a few counts of this clone. The V call is TRBV7-6, the J call TRBJ2-5; TRBD1 is a possible D gene (5 bases). CDR1 is SGHVS and CDR2 is FNYEAQ in the germline V gene. V was pared by 5 bases and J by 4 bases, with 8 bases between. The CDR3 sequence is 12 residues long. The CDR3 DNA reads as TGTGCCAGCAGCGGCAGGGTAGAGACCCAGTACTTC. It specifies CASSGRVETQYF.

The genes are TRBV5-5 and TRBJ1-3; TRBD1 aligns across 8 bases. Trimming cost V 5 bases and J 0 bases; bases outside gene matches: 13. This CDR3 region has 18 residues. The germline V gene has CDR1 SGHKS and CDR2 YYEKEE (reference sequence). The CDR3 spells CASSSGTGIFLSGNTIYF. DNA of the CDR3: TGTGCCAGCAGTTCCGGGACAGGAATTTTCCTCTCTGGAAACACCATATATTTT.

The V call is TRBV13, the J call TRBJ2-5, with 11 bases aligning to TRBD2. CDR1 and CDR2 from the germline V gene are PRHDT and FYEKMQ (reference sequence). The CDR3 has 17 amino acids. The ends lost 5 bases at V and 4 bases at J; junction bases unmatched: 12. The CDR3 DNA follows: TGTGCCAGCAGCCCCGCGGGACTAGCGGCCCTAGGAGAGACCCAGTACTTC. It translates to CASSPAGLAALGETQYF.

This rearrangement joins TRBV7-8 to TRBJ2-5; 9 bases are a match to TRBD2. The germline CDR1 and CDR2 sequences are SGHVS and FQNEAQ. CDR3 length equals 14 residues. J was trimmed by 2 bases and V by 5 bases; bases with no gene match: 3. For the CDR3, the DNA is TGTGCCAGCAGCCCGACTAGCGGACAAGAGACCCAGTACTTC. Translated: CASSPTSGQETQYF.

The table lists this clone with a few counts. This sequence joins TRBV27 and TRBJ1-6; D is ambiguous. The V gene lost 8 bases and the J gene lost 6 bases, with 20 bases spanning the gap. Germline lookup yields CDR1 MNHEY and CDR2 SMNVEV (reference sequence). This CDR3 region has 16 residues. The CDR3 bases are TGTGCCAGCGGCTTCGTTCGGAACGGTGGTAATTCACCCCTCCACTTT. Protein product: CASGFVRNGGNSPLHF.

The chain uses TRBV5-1 and TRBJ1-5, with D possibly TRBD1 on 5 matching bases. The V end was cut by 0 bases, the J end by 2 bases, with 9 bases between. This CDR3 spans 15 amino acids. CDR1 and CDR2 from the germline V gene are SGHRS and YFSETQ. In nucleotides, the CDR3 is TGCGCCAGCAGCTTGGGGACATTTGGCAATCAGCCCCAGCATTTT. Residues: CASSLGTFGNQPQHF. Supplemented by reference TRBV5-1 and TRBJ1-5, the full variable domain reads KAGVTQTPRYLIKTRGQQVTLSCSPISGHRSVSWYQQTPGQGLQFLFEYFSETQRNKGNFPGRFSGRQFSNSRSEMNVSTLELGDSALYLCASSLGTFGNQPQHFGDGTRLSIL.

The chain has TRBV7-8 and TRBJ1-5, with D uncertain. Germline-derived CDR1 and CDR2 are SGHVS and FQNEAQ. V lost 1 base, J lost 1 base, and 11 bases lay in between. The CDR3 sequence is 16 residues long. CDR3 nucleotides: TGTGCCAGCAGCTTAGGCGTAGGGTTAAGCAATCAGCCCCAGCATTTT. This codes for CASSLGVGLSNQPQHF.

This chain connects TRBV19 to TRBJ2-7; D is possibly TRBD1 (5 bases). V lost 2 bases to trimming and J lost 4 bases, with 15 bases between them. Germline V gene lookup returns CDR1 LNHDA and CDR2 SQIVND (reference sequence). This CDR3 spans 15 amino acids. The CDR3 DNA follows: TGTGCCAGTAGTATAACCCGACAGCCGGAATACGAGCAGTACTTC. Translated: CASSITRQPEYEQYF.

The chain couples TRBV7-9 to TRBJ1-1, with TRBD1 matching 9 bases. Per the germline V gene, CDR1 is SEHNR and CDR2 is FQNEAQ (reference sequence). The CDR3 has 12 amino acids. The J segment lost 10 bases and the V segment lost 2 bases, leaving 2 bases of the junction unmatched. The CDR3 here is CASSLMDRGAFF. Here the CDR3 DNA reads TGTGCCAGCAGCTTAATGGACAGGGGAGCTTTCTTT.

The rearrangement links TRBV5-4 to TRBJ2-1, with a tentative D call TRBD2 (6 bases). Germline lookup yields CDR1 SGHNT and CDR2 YYREEE (reference sequence). V lost 2 bases and J lost 7, with 13 bases in between. The CDR3 is 14 amino acids. The CDR3 DNA reads TGTGCCAGCAGCTTAATCGGGAGAGGAAATGAGCAGTTCTTC. Translating it yields CASSLIGRGNEQFF.

This chain joins TRBV19 and TRBJ1-2, with D tentatively TRBD1 (6 bases). The length of the CDR3 is 14 residues. Per the germline V gene, CDR1 is LNHDA and CDR2 is SQIVND (reference sequence). V was cut by 8 bases and J by 6 bases, with 19 bases left in between. The CDR3 sequence: CASRLQGRGDGYTF. CDR3 nucleotides: TGTGCCAGTCGTCTTCAGGGAAGGGGGGATGGCTACACCTTC. Full variable domain (missing parts from reference TRBV19 and TRBJ1-2): DGGITQSPKYLFRKEGQNVTLSCEQNLNHDAMYWYRQDPGQGLRLIYYSQIVNDFQKGDIAEGYSVSREKKESFPLTVTSAQKNPTAFYLCASRLQGRGDGYTFGSGTRLTVV.